Listed below are T cell receptor beta chains from one sample, sequenced in a study of OX40 agonist ivuxolimab in advanced cancers. Assay: immunoSEQ multiplex PCR; the TCRdb copy retains only in-frame clones and omits some. The table has around 15,000 clones, 65% to 80% seen once. The sample here was CD4+ or CD8+ T cells sorted from blood, taken in a trial of the OX40 agonist ivuxolimab. The receptors here all came from an adult with an advanced solid tumor such as melanoma, head and neck, liver or kidney cancer. Each CDR3 is given with its conserved first and last residue. The order of the fields is clone size, V gene, J gene, D gene, CDR3 DNA, CDR3 protein. A D gene is named only where the DNA matches it firmly. Size is stated for part of the rows, as once, few or many counts, or as a class when the clone is expanded.

size: NA
V: TRBV28
J: TRBJ1-1
D: NA
DNA: TGTGCCAGCAGCAGCCCTTCTAGGGGGGTAAGCACTGAAGCTTTCTTT
CDR3: CASSSPSRGVSTEAFF

size: once
V: TRBV7-6
J: TRBJ2-3
D: TRBD2
DNA: TGTGCCAGCAGCTTAGCCCCACTAGCGGGAGTGGTGGCAGATACGCAGTATTTT
CDR3: CASSLAPLAGVVADTQYF

size: NA
V: TRBV7-9
J: TRBJ2-1
D: TRBD2
DNA: TGTGCCAGCAGCTCGAATAGCGGGAGGGAGCAGTTCTTC
CDR3: CASSSNSGREQFF

size: once
V: TRBV27
J: TRBJ2-7
D: NA
DNA: TGTGCCAGCAGTTTATCAAGGGTAACCGAGCAGTACTTC
CDR3: CASSLSRVTEQYF

size: once
V: TRBV10-2
J: TRBJ2-2
D: NA
DNA: TGCGCCAGCAGTGAGAACAGCGGGCACAACACCGGGGAGCTGTTTTTT
CDR3: CASSENSGHNTGELFF

size: NA
V: TRBV30
J: TRBJ1-1
D: TRBD1
DNA: TGTGCCTGGAGTCCAATGACAGGGGTGAACACTGAAGCTTTCTTT
CDR3: CAWSPMTGVNTEAFF

size: NA
V: TRBV27
J: TRBJ2-2
D: TRBD2
DNA: TGTGCCAGCAGTCCTGGACTAGCGGGTGGTATCGGGGAGCTGTTTTTT
CDR3: CASSPGLAGGIGELFF

size: NA
V: TRBV6-5
J: TRBJ1-2
D: NA
DNA: TGTGCCAGCAGCGGGTTTCCTAACTATGGCTACACCTTC
CDR3: CASSGFPNYGYTF

size: few
V: TRBV14
J: TRBJ2-1
D: NA
DNA: TGTGCCAGCAGCCAAGGTCCCGTTGAGCAGTTCTTC
CDR3: CASSQGPVEQFF

size: NA
V: TRBV30
J: TRBJ2-7
D: NA
DNA: TGTGCCTGGAGTTTGAATTTCTCCTACGAGCAGTACTTC
CDR3: CAWSLNFSYEQYF

size: NA
V: TRBV6-1
J: TRBJ1-5
D: TRBD1
DNA: TGTGCCAGCAGTGAATTTGGGACAGGGGGTTATAGCAATCAGCCCCAGCATTTT
CDR3: CASSEFGTGGYSNQPQHF

size: NA
V: TRBV6-5
J: TRBJ1-2
D: NA
DNA: TGTGCCAGCAGTTACTCCCTCGCGGGGTCAATCCATGGCTACACCTTC
CDR3: CASSYSLAGSIHGYTF

size: NA
V: TRBV6-5
J: TRBJ2-7
D: NA
DNA: TGTGCCAGCAGTTACTCTCCGGGGGCCCTTTTGGGCGAGCAGTACTTC
CDR3: CASSYSPGALLGEQYF

size: NA
V: TRBV5-3
J: TRBJ1-5
D: NA
DNA: TGTGCCAGACCGCTTGTAGGCAGCAATCAGCCCCAGCATTTT
CDR3: CARPLVGSNQPQHF

size: NA
V: TRBV2
J: TRBJ2-3
D: NA
DNA: TGTGCCAGCAGTGAAAGGGGGTGGGGCACAGATACGCAGTATTTT
CDR3: CASSERGWGTDTQYF

size: NA
V: TRBV7-9
J: TRBJ1-5
D: NA
DNA: TGTGCCAGCAGCTCAGACCCTGATCAGCCCCAGCATTTT
CDR3: CASSSDPDQPQHF

size: NA
V: TRBV6-1
J: TRBJ1-2
D: TRBD1
DNA: TGTGCCACCGAGGGGGACAGGGTTAACTATGGCTACACCTTC
CDR3: CATEGDRVNYGYTF

size: NA
V: TRBV6-5
J: TRBJ1-5
D: NA
DNA: TGTGCCAGCAGCCGTTGGGGGGAACAGCCCCAGCATTTT
CDR3: CASSRWGEQPQHF

size: NA
V: TRBV15
J: TRBJ2-2
D: NA
DNA: TGTGCCACCAGCAGAGATAGGGGAACCGGGGAGCTGTTTTTT
CDR3: CATSRDRGTGELFF

size: NA
V: TRBV5-8
J: TRBJ2-7
D: TRBD1
DNA: TGTGCCAGCAGCTTGGATCCCGGGACAGGGTACGAGCAGTACTTC
CDR3: CASSLDPGTGYEQYF

size: NA
V: TRBV5-1
J: TRBJ2-5
D: NA
DNA: TGCGCCAGCAGCTTGGCCGTGGCGGGGGAGACCCAGTACTTC
CDR3: CASSLAVAGETQYF

size: NA
V: TRBV6-4
J: TRBJ1-1
D: TRBD1
DNA: TGTGCCAGCAGTGACGTATTACGGACAGGAGATGACCTGAACACTGAAGCTTTCTTT
CDR3: CASSDVLRTGDDLNTEAFF

size: NA
V: TRBV7-2
J: TRBJ2-7
D: NA
DNA: TGTGCCATCCGACTACGGGAGTCCATCTCCTACGAGCAGTACTTC
CDR3: CAIRLRESISYEQYF

size: NA
V: TRBV10-3
J: TRBJ1-1
D: TRBD1
DNA: TGTGCCATCAGTGTGGACAGGGTGAACACTGAAGCTTTCTTT
CDR3: CAISVDRVNTEAFF

size: NA
V: TRBV5-1
J: TRBJ2-7
D: TRBD2
DNA: TGCGCCAGCAGCGAGGCCGGGACTAGCTACGAGCAGTACTTC
CDR3: CASSEAGTSYEQYF

size: NA
V: TRBV5-1
J: TRBJ2-7
D: TRBD1
DNA: TGCGCCAGCAGCCCGGTCCGACAGGGGTCCACCTACGAGCAGTACTTC
CDR3: CASSPVRQGSTYEQYF

size: once
V: TRBV28
J: TRBJ2-7
D: TRBD2
DNA: TGTGCCAGCAGTTGGGGCGGGAGCTACGAGCAGTACTTC
CDR3: CASSWGGSYEQYF

size: once
V: TRBV2
J: TRBJ2-3
D: NA
DNA: TGTGCCAGCAATACTGGGGGGCTAGCGGCTATCACAGATACGCAGTATTTT
CDR3: CASNTGGLAAITDTQYF

size: NA
V: TRBV6-6
J: TRBJ2-5
D: NA
DNA: TGTGCCAGCAGGCGAGATGTGAGAGCGGAAGAGACCCAGTACTTC
CDR3: CASRRDVRAEETQYF